What follows are 21 T cell receptor beta chains derived from one specimen sequenced in a study of T cell responses to AZD1222 COVID-19 vaccine. The data were produced by immunoSEQ multiplex PCR, yet TCRdb's version contains in-frame clones alone and is incomplete. The table has 99,000 or so clones, roughly 90% seen once; the top ten hold around 2.3%. The sequenced sample was peripheral blood, obtained on day 0 of AZD1222 vaccination. These TCRs come from an adult in good health.

This chain uses TRBV5-6 with TRBJ1-1, with D possibly TRBD1 on 5 matching bases. Germline V gene data show CDR1 as SGHDT and CDR2 as YYEEEE. The CDR3 covers 15 residues. Trimming removed 2 bases at V and 0 bases at J, with 11 bases between. The chain's CDR3 is CASSFQGPLNTEAFF. The CDR3 DNA sequence: TGTGCCAGCAGCTTCCAGGGACCCTTGAACACTGAAGCTTTCTTT.

J is TRBJ2-7 and V is TRBV11-3, with D possibly matching TRBD1 (6 bases). Trimming left V 5 bases short and J 5 bases short, with 13 bases between. The CDR3 consists of 13 residues. The germline V gene encodes CDR1 SGHNT and CDR2 YENEEA. The DNA for the CDR3 is TGTGCCAGCAGCCCCCAACAGGGACACGAGCAGTACTTC. The encoded protein is CASSPQQGHEQYF.

This rearrangement joins TRBV7-9 to TRBJ2-6, with D unresolved. CDR1 is SEHNR, CDR2 FQNEAQ, per germline (reference sequence). This CDR3 is 14 amino acids long. V gave up 7 bases and J gave up 4 bases, with 11 bases separating them. CDR3 nucleotide sequence: TGTGCCAGCACACCGATCGGAGGGGCCAACGTCCTGACTTTC. Translated, it gives CASTPIGGANVLTF.

This clone was counted between two and nine times. The chain employs TRBV2 and TRBJ2-3; D is undetermined. Germline CDR1 reads SNHLY; CDR2 reads FYNNEI. The CDR3 extends over 14 amino acids. V lost 9 bases to trimming and J lost 3 bases, with 16 bases between them. The CDR3 bases are TGTGCCAGGTCTGGCCCTGTGGTAACAGATACGCAGTATTTT. It specifies CARSGPVVTDTQYF.

The CDR3: CASSKTWKGDYGYTF. CDR3 DNA sequence: TGTGCCAGTAGTAAAACCTGGAAGGGGGACTATGGCTACACCTTC. V usage is TRBV19 and J usage is TRBJ1-2, with D possibly matching TRBD1 (6 bases). Germline CDR1 reads LNHDA; CDR2 reads SQIVND (reference sequence). CDR3 length: 15 residues. The V end lost 4 bases, the J end lost 3 bases, and 15 bases lay between the germline ends.

This chain uses TRBV24-1 with TRBJ2-5; D unresolved. The V end lost 12 bases, the J end lost 8 bases, and 21 bases lay between the germline ends. CDR1 KGHDR and CDR2 SFDVKD come from the germline V gene. CDR3 length equals 13 residues. This CDR3 is CAVPRSVRCTQYF. Written as DNA, the CDR3 is TGTGCCGTCCCGAGGAGCGTTAGGTGCACCCAGTACTTC.

This clone was recorded a few times. This sequence joins TRBV15 and TRBJ2-7; weak D call: TRBD1 (5 bases). Germline loops: CDR1 LNHNV, CDR2 YYDKDF (reference sequence). This CDR3 comprises 16 residues. The V and J ends lost 0 bases and 0 bases respectively, with 12 bases between them. CDR3 region: CATSRDAGATSYEQYF. CDR3 DNA: TGTGCCACCAGCAGAGATGCTGGGGCCACCTCCTACGAGCAGTACTTC.

The chain is built from TRBV15 and TRBJ1-2; possibly TRBD1 for D (5 bases). The CDR3 covers 15 residues. CDR1 and CDR2 from the germline V gene are LNHNV and YYDKDF (reference sequence). Trimming cost V 1 base and J 7 bases, with 16 bases left between them. As DNA, the CDR3 is TGTGCCACCAGCAGAGGCTTCGGGGACGGCGCTGGCTACACCTTC. Translated: CATSRGFGDGAGYTF. Full variable domain (remainder filled in from reference TRBV15 and TRBJ1-2): DAMVIQNPRYQVTQFGKPVTLSCSQTLNHNVMYWYQQKSSQAPKLLFHYYDKDFNNEADTPDNFQSRRPNTSFCFLDIRSPGLGDTAMYLCATSRGFGDGAGYTFGSGTRLTVV.

The rearrangement links TRBV27 to TRBJ2-2; D is possibly TRBD2 (6 bases). CDR1 and CDR2 from the germline V gene are MNHEY and SMNVEV (reference sequence). V lost 4 bases and J 4 bases, leaving 16 bases between the germline ends. CDR3 length: 16 amino acids. Here the CDR3 DNA reads TGTGCCAGCAGTTCCTACCCTGGGGGGATCACCGGGGAGCTGTTTTTT. Protein product: CASSSYPGGITGELFF.

The chain uses TRBV10-2 and TRBJ2-1; no clear D gene. Trimming took 4 bases from V and 9 from J, leaving 7 bases between them. CDR1 WSHSY and CDR2 SAAADI come from the germline V gene. The CDR3 is 11 amino acids. The CDR3 DNA sequence: TGCGCCAGCAGTGGGGTAGGTGAGCAGTTCTTC. This gives the protein CASSGVGEQFF.

The chain has TRBV5-1 and TRBJ1-6; tentatively, D is TRBD1 (6 bases). The CDR3 consists of 14 residues. V was cut by 4 bases and J by 6 bases, with 11 bases left in between. Per germline, CDR1 SGHRS and CDR2 YFSETQ. The chain's CDR3 is CASSKDSVNSPLHF. The CDR3 nucleotides read TGCGCCAGCAGCAAGGACAGCGTTAATTCACCCCTCCACTTT.

The sample holds a few counts of this clone. The rearrangement uses TRBV28 and TRBJ1-1; D is uncertain. The V gene's germline CDR1 is MDHEN and CDR2 SYDVKM. The CDR3 loop spans 12 amino acids. V lost 7 bases, J lost 1 base, and 7 bases lay in between. CDR3 protein: CASKVENTEAFF. CDR3 nucleotide sequence: TGTGCCAGCAAGGTGGAGAACACTGAAGCTTTCTTT.

This chain links TRBV7-6 with TRBJ2-1, with D uncertain. The V gene's germline CDR1 is SGHVS and CDR2 FNYEAQ. V shed 5 bases and J shed 3 bases, with 5 bases lying between them. This CDR3 is 12 amino acids long. Here the CDR3 DNA reads TGTGCCAGCAGCATGTACTACAATGAGCAGTTCTTC. Protein: CASSMYYNEQFF. Based on the CDR3 plus reference TRBV7-6 and TRBJ2-1, the full variable domain is GAGVSQSPRYKVTKRGQDVALRCDPISGHVSLYWYRQALGQGPEFLTYFNYEAQQDKSGLPNDRFSAERPEGSISTLTIQRTEQRDSAMYRCASSMYYNEQFFGPGTRLTVL.

This sequence joins TRBV7-8 and TRBJ1-1; no reliable D call. Trimming removed 5 bases from V and 2 bases from J, with 15 bases in between. Germline lookup yields CDR1 SGHVS and CDR2 FQNEAQ. This CDR3 comprises 15 residues. The CDR3 is CASSRPTGRNTEAFF. CDR3 DNA sequence: TGTGCCAGCAGCCGCCCTACGGGGAGAAACACTGAAGCTTTCTTT.

J is TRBJ2-5 and V is TRBV2, with TRBD2 matching 12 bases. Per germline, CDR1 SNHLY and CDR2 FYNNEI. This CDR3 is built from 15 residues. Germline trimming cut 6 bases from V and 5 bases from J; bases unmatched to any gene: 7. CDR3 in DNA: TGTGCCAGCAGCCTAGCGGGGGGGCCAGGGGAGACCCAGTACTTC. It encodes CASSLAGGPGETQYF.

This sequence joins TRBV7-9 and TRBJ2-1; 9 bases match TRBD2. V gave up 6 bases and J gave up 7 bases; unmatched junction bases: 10. Germline-derived CDR1 and CDR2 are SEHNR and FQNEAQ (reference sequence). The CDR3 contains 15 residues. The CDR3, as DNA: TGTGCCAGCAGTTCCGGACTAGCGATCACGAATGAGCAGTTCTTC. Its translation: CASSSGLAITNEQFF.

The chain couples TRBV3-1 (or the pseudogene TRBV3-2) to TRBJ1-6; D uncertain. Germline V lookup: CDR1 LGHDT, CDR2 YNNKEL (reference sequence). CDR3 length: 14 amino acids. The V end was cut by 0 bases, the J end by 7 bases, with 7 bases between. CDR3 sequence reads: CASSQDLQNSPLHF. Written as DNA, the CDR3 is TGTGCCAGCAGCCAAGATTTGCAGAATTCACCCCTCCACTTT.

CDR3 sequence: CASSVAPSTDTQYF. For the CDR3, the DNA is TGTGCCAGCAGCGTAGCCCCTAGCACAGATACGCAGTATTTT. This chain uses TRBV9 with TRBJ2-3; D gene ambiguous. CDR3 length equals 14 residues. Looked up from germline, CDR1 is SGDLS and CDR2 is YYNGEE. The V and J ends lost 0 bases and 0 bases respectively, with 5 bases between them.

This chain connects TRBV14 to TRBJ2-5, with 9 nucleotides matching TRBD1. V trimming: 7 bases; J trimming: 3 bases; junction bases outside the gene matches: 12. The germline gives CDR1 SGHDN, CDR2 FVKESK. The CDR3 is 16 amino acids. Here the CDR3 DNA reads TGTGCCAGCATCACAGAACAGGGGGCGTTGGAAGAGACCCAGTACTTC. Residues: CASITEQGALEETQYF.

This clone turned up a few times. This sequence joins TRBV14 and TRBJ2-7, with D unclear. Germline V lookup: CDR1 SGHDN, CDR2 FVKESK. CDR3 length: 13 residues. V was clipped by 5 bases and J by 7 bases, with 15 bases between them. The CDR3 protein is CASSVVPLREQYF. In nucleotides, the CDR3 is TGTGCCAGCAGCGTAGTCCCCCTTCGGGAGCAGTACTTC.

The gene calls are TRBV28 and TRBJ2-7; D possibly corresponds to TRBD1 (6 bases). The CDR3 is 15 residues long. Germline V gene data show CDR1 as MDHEN and CDR2 as SYDVKM. Trimming cost V 8 bases and J 4 bases, with 21 bases left between them. As DNA, the CDR3 is TGTGCCAGCCTGGTGGCAGGGGAAAAGCGGTACGAGCAGTACTTC. It yields the protein CASLVAGEKRYEQYF.